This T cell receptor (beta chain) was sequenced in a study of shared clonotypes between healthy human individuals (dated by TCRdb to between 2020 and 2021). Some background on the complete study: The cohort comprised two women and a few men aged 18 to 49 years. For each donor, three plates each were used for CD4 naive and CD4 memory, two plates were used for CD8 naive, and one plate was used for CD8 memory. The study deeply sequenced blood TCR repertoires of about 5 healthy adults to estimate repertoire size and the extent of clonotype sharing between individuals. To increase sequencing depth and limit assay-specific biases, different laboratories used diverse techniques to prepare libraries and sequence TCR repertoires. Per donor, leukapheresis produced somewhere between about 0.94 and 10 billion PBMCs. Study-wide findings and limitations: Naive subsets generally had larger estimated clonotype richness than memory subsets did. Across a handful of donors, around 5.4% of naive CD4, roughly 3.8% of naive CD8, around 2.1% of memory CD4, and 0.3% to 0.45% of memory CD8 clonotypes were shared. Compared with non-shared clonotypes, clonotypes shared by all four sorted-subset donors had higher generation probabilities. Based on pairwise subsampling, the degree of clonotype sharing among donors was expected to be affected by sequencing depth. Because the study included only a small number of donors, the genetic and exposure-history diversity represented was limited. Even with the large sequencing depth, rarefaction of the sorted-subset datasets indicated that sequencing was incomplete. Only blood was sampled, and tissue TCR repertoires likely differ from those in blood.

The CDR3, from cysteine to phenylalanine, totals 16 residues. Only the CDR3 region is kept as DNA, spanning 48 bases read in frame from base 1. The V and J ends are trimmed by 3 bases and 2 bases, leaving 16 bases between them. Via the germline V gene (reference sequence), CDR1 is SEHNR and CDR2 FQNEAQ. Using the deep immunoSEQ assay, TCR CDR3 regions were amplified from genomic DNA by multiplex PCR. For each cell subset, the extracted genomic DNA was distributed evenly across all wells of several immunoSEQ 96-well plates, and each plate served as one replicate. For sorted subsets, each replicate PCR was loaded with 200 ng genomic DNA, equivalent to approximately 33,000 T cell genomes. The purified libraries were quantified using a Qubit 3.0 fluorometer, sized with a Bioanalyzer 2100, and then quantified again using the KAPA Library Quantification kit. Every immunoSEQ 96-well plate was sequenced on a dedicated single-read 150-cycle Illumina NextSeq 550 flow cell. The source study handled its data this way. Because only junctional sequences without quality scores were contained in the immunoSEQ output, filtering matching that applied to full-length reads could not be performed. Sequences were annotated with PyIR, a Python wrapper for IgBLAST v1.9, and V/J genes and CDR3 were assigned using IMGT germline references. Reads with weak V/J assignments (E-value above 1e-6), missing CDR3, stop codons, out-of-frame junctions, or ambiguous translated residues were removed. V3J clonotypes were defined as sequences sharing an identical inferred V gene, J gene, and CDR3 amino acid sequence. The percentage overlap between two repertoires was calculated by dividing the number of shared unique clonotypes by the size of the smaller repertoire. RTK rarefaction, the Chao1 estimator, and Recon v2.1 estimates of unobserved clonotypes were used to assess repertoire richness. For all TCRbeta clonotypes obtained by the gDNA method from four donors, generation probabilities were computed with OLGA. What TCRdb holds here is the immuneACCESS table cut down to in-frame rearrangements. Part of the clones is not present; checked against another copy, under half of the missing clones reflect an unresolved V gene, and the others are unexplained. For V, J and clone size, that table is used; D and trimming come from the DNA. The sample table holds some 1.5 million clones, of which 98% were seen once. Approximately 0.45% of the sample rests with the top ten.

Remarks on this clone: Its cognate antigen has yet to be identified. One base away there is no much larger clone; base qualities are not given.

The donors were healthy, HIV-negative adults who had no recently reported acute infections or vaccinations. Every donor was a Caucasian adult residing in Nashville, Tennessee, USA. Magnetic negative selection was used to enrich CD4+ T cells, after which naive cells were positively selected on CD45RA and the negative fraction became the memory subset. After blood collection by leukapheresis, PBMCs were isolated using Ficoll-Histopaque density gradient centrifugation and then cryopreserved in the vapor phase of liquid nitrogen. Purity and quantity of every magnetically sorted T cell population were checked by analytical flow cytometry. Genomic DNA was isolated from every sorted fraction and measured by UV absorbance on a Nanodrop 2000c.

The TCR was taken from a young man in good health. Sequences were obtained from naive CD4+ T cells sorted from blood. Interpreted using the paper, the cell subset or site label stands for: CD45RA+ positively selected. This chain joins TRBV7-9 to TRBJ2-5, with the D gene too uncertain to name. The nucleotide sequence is TGTGCCAGCAGCTTCGCTCTAGGATTTCGGCAAGAGACCCAGTACTTC. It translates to CASSFALGFRQETQYF.